This TCR beta chain originates from a study of T cell changes during pregnancy in multiple sclerosis. TCRdb's table, derived via immunoSEQ multiplex PCR, lists solely in-frame clones and lacks some. The table records about 40,000 clones, approximately 92% of them present only once. The CDR3 is 18 amino acids. Germline CDR1 reads SGHRS; CDR2 reads YFSETQ. J lost 6 bases, V lost 0 bases, and 8 bases had no gene match. Specimen: CD4+ T cells from peripheral blood mononuclear cells, collected in the second trimester of pregnancy. The clonotype comes from a female donor in good health, enrolled as a control in a pregnancy study. The chain recombines TRBV5-1 with TRBJ2-1; TRBD2 agrees at 14 bases. The DNA of the CDR3 is TGCGCCAGCAGCTTGGTCGTAGGGGGACTAGCGGGAGTCAATGAGCAGTTCTTC. This sequence encodes CASSLVVGGLAGVNEQFF.